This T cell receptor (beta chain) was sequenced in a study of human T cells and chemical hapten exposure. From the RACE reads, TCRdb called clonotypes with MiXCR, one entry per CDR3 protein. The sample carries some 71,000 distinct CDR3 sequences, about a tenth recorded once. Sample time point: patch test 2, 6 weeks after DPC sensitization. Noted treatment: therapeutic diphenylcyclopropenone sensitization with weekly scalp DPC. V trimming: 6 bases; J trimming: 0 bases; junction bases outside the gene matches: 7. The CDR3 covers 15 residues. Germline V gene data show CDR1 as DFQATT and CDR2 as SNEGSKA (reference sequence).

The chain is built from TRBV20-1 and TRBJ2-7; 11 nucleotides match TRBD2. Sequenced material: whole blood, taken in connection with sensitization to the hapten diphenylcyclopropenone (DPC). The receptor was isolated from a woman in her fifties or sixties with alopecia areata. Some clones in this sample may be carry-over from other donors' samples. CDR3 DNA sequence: TGCAGTGCCGGCGGACTAGCGGGCGCCTCCTACGAGCAGTACTTC. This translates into CSAGGLAGASYEQYF.